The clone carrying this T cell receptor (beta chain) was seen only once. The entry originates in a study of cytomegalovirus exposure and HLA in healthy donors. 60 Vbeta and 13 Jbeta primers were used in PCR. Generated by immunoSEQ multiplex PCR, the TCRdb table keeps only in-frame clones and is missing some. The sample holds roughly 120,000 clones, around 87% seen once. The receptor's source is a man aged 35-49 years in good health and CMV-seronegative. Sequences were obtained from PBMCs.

CDR3 coding DNA: TGTGCCAGTACGGACAGAGCTTATAGCAATCAGCCCCAGCATTTT. It encodes CASTDRAYSNQPQHF. V and J are TRBV19 and TRBJ1-5, with a possible D match to TRBD1 (6 bases). From germline, CDR1 is LNHDA and CDR2 SQIVND (reference sequence). This CDR3 has 15 residues. Trimming stripped 7 bases from V and 0 bases from J, with 13 bases between.